The 5 T cell receptor beta chains presented below share a single source sample, sequenced in a study of cytomegalovirus exposure and HLA in healthy donors. Primers included in the PCR were 60 Vbeta and 13 Jbeta primers. Repertoires were generated with immunoSEQ multiplex PCR, while TCRdb's copy carries only in-frame clones and drops some. The repertoire table contains approximately 75,000 clones. What was sequenced was PBMCs. These receptors were taken from a middle-aged man in good health and CMV-seronegative.

The chain carries TRBV7-9 and TRBJ1-2; D is possibly TRBD1 (5 bases). The CDR3 runs 13 residues. The V gene's germline CDR1 is SEHNR and CDR2 FQNEAQ (reference sequence). Trimming shortened V by 3 bases and J by 5 bases, and 10 bases separated the two germline ends. The CDR3 protein is CASSLAGNYGYTF. The CDR3, as DNA: TGTGCCAGCAGCTTGGCAGGGAATTATGGCTACACCTTC.

The gene calls are TRBV5-1 and TRBJ2-5; 8 nucleotides align to TRBD2. The CDR3 is 16 residues long. Per germline, CDR1 SGHRS and CDR2 YFSETQ. The V gene end was trimmed by 0 bases and the J gene end by 1 base; junction bases not matched to a gene: 5. The CDR3 loop reads CASSLVPGLVQETQYF. Here the CDR3 DNA reads TGCGCCAGCAGCTTGGTCCCGGGACTAGTCCAAGAGACCCAGTACTTC.

The rearrangement links TRBV19 to TRBJ1-1, with 12 bases fitting TRBD1. J was trimmed by 1 base and V by 1 base; bases with no gene match: 4. CDR3 length equals 17 residues. Germline CDR1 is LNHDA and CDR2 is SQIVND (reference sequence). As DNA, the CDR3 is TGTGCCAGTAGTATAGCGGGACAGGGGGCGGGGAACACTGAAGCTTTCTTT. Translated, it gives CASSIAGQGAGNTEAFF.

This chain uses TRBV7-9 with TRBJ2-7; perhaps TRBD2 as D (5 bases). Germline CDR1 is SEHNR and CDR2 is FQNEAQ (reference sequence). Between the trimmed V and J ends, which lost 6 bases and 7 bases, there was a span of 16 bases. The length of the CDR3 is 13 residues. The CDR3 DNA reads TGTGCCAGCAGTGACCAGGACTCGCGGGAGCAGTACTTC. Translation: CASSDQDSREQYF.

V is TRBV7-8 and J is TRBJ1-1; D remains unclear. Germline V gene sequence: CDR1 SGHVS, CDR2 FQNEAQ. V lost 5 bases and J lost 6, with 13 bases in between. The CDR3 consists of 13 residues. Here the CDR3 reads CASSPVQEAEAFF. The CDR3 DNA is TGTGCCAGCAGCCCCGTCCAGGAGGCTGAAGCTTTCTTT.